Sequencing of this T cell receptor beta chain was carried out in a study of T cell responses to AZD1222 COVID-19 vaccine. Looking at the study overall: Some second doses came at about 4 weeks and others at about 12 weeks; these were pooled.

This CDR3 has 15 amino acids. Germline V gene data show CDR1 as GTSNPN and CDR2 as SVGIG (reference sequence). V was clipped by 3 bases and J by 10 bases, with 21 bases between them. This clone has just one count. Sequenced by immunoSEQ multiplex PCR; TCRdb stores in-frame clones only, minus some. The sample lists 100,000 to 150,000 clones, roughly 87% occurring once. This material consisted of peripheral blood, taken on day 0 of AZD1222 vaccination. This clonotype was sampled from an adult in good health. This sequence joins TRBV30 and TRBJ1-4; TRBD1 might be the D (6 bases). The CDR3 coding sequence is TGTGCCTGGAGAACCGCCGGGGGCAGCCCCGGAAAACTGTTTTTT. This encodes CAWRTAGGSPGKLFF. The full variable domain, its missing parts supplied by reference TRBV30 and TRBJ1-4, is SQTIHQWPATLVQPVGSPLSLECTVEGTSNPNLYWYRQAAGRGLQLLFYSVGIGQISSEVPQNLSASRPQDRQFILSSKKLLLSDSGFYLCAWRTAGGSPGKLFFGSGTQLSVL.